This T cell receptor beta chain was found in a study of shared clonotypes between healthy human individuals (dated by TCRdb to the early 2020s). Concerning the study at large: A couple of women and a few men aged 18 to 49 years were included in the cohort. For each donor, three plates each were used for CD4 naive and CD4 memory, two plates were used for CD8 naive, and one plate was used for CD8 memory. Blood TCR repertoires of five healthy adults were deeply sequenced to estimate repertoire size and the extent of clonotype sharing between individuals. Different laboratories and diverse techniques were used to prepare libraries and sequence TCR repertoires, to increase sequencing depth and limit assay-specific biases. Leukapheresis yielded between about 0.85 and 9.5 billion PBMCs per donor. What the work shows at the level of the full study, not this receptor alone: Compared with non-shared clonotypes, the clonotypes found in all four sorted-subset donors had higher generation probabilities. Rarefaction of sorted-subset datasets indicated incomplete sequencing despite the large sequencing depth. The small number of donors limited the genetic and exposure-history diversity represented. Sharing across several donors was observed for around 5% of naive CD4, over 3% of naive CD8, 2% to 2.5% of memory CD4, and around 0.42% of memory CD8 clonotypes. Sampling was limited to blood, and TCR repertoires in tissue likely differ from TCR repertoires in blood. Larger estimated clonotype richness was generally found for naive subsets than for memory subsets. Based on pairwise subsampling, the degree of clonotype sharing among donors was expected to be affected by sequencing depth.

As to this clone: Which antigen it targets is not known. No base quality information exists; no much larger clone differs at one position.

Healthy HIV-negative adults with no recently reported acute infections or vaccinations were included as donors. Every donor was a Caucasian adult residing in Nashville, Tennessee, USA. Magnetic negative selection was used to enrich CD4+ T cells, after which naive cells were positively selected on CD45RA and the negative fraction became the memory subset. Blood was collected by leukapheresis, and PBMCs were isolated by Ficoll-Histopaque density gradient centrifugation and then cryopreserved in liquid nitrogen vapor phase. Analytical flow cytometry was used to check the purity and quantity of each magnetically sorted T cell population. From each sorted fraction, genomic DNA was isolated and quantified by UV absorbance on a Nanodrop 2000c. The CDR3 sequence holds 14 residues, the cysteine and phenylalanine included. CDR3 DNA only is kept here, 42 bases in frame from base 1. The V and J ends are trimmed by 2 bases and 5 bases, leaving 11 bases between them. CDR1 and CDR2, per the germline V gene, are SGHAT and FQNNGV.

Using the deep immunoSEQ assay, TCR CDR3 regions were amplified from genomic DNA by multiplex PCR. Extracted genomic DNA from each cell subset was distributed evenly across all wells of several immunoSEQ 96-well plates, and each plate was treated as a replicate. For sorted subsets, about 220 ng of genomic DNA, equivalent to some 30,000 T cell genomes, went into each replicate PCR. Purified libraries were quantified with a Qubit 3.0 fluorometer, sized on a Bioanalyzer 2100, and re-quantified with the KAPA Library Quantification kit. Each immunoSEQ 96-well plate was sequenced on its own single-read 150-cycle Illumina NextSeq 550 flow cell. Regarding the original processing steps: Because only junctional sequences without quality scores were contained in the immunoSEQ output, filtering matching that applied to full-length reads could not be performed. To assign V/J genes and CDR3, sequences were annotated using PyIR, a Python wrapper for IgBLAST v1.9, with IMGT germline references. Reads were filtered out if the reads had weak V/J assignments (E-value above 1e-6), no CDR3, stop codons, out-of-frame junctions, or ambiguous translated residues. V3J clonotypes were defined as sequences sharing an identical inferred V gene, J gene, and CDR3 amino acid sequence. The percentage overlap between two repertoires was calculated by dividing the number of shared unique clonotypes by the size of the smaller repertoire. Repertoire richness was assessed with RTK rarefaction, the Chao1 estimator, and Recon v2.1 estimates of unobserved clonotypes. Generation probabilities were computed with OLGA for all TCRbeta clonotypes obtained by the gDNA method from several donors. What TCRdb holds here is the immuneACCESS table cut down to in-frame rearrangements. Part of the clones is not present; checked against another copy, under half of the missing clones reflect an unresolved V gene, and the others are unexplained. V and J calls and clone size come straight from that table; D and trimming were deduced from the DNA. Present in this sample are 2 million to 2.5 million clones, 85% to 95% of which were seen just once. The leading ten clones occupy 0.35% to 0.5% of the sample.

Input material: naive CD4+ T cells from PBMCs. The cell subset or site label of this sample denotes: CD45RA+ positively selected. The sequence was obtained from a young man in good health. Some clones in this sample may be carry-over from other donors' samples. Rearrangement joined TRBV11-2 to TRBJ2-3; the D gene is unclear. The CDR3 region has the sequence CASSLPLGLDTQYF. The DNA reads TGTGCCAGCAGCTTACCCCTAGGGCTAGATACGCAGTATTTT. With the portions outside the CDR3 filled from the reference TRBV11-2 and TRBJ2-3 genes, the complete variable region becomes EAGVAQSPRYKIIEKRQSVAFWCNPISGHATLYWYQQILGQGPKLLIQFQNNGVVDDSQLPKDRFSAERLKGVDSTLKIQPAKLEDSAVYLCASSLPLGLDTQYFGPGTRLTVL.